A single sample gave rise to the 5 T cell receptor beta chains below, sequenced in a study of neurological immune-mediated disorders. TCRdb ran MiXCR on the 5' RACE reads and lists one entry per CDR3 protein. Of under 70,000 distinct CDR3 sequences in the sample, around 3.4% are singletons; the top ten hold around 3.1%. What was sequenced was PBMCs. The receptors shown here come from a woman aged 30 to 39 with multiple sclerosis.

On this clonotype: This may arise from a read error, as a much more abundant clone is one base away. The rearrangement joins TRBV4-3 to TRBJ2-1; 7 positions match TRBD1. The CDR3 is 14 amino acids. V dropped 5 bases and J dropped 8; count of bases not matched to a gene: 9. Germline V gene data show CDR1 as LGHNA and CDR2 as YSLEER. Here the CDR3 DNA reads TGCGCCAGCAGCGAAGGAAAGGGGGCCTATGAGCAGTTCTTC. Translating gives CASSEGKGAYEQFF.

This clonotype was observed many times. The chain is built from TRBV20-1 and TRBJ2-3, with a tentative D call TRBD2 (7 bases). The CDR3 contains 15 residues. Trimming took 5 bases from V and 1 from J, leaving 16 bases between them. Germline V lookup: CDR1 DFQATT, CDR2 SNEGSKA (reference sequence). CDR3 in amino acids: CSAERRGGGTDTQYF. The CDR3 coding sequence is TGCAGTGCTGAGAGGAGGGGGGGTGGCACAGATACGCAGTATTTT.

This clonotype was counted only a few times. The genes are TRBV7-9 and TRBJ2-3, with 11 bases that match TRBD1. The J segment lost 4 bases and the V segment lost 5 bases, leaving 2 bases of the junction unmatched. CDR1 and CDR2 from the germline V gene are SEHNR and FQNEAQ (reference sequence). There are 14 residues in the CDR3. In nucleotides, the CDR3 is TGTGCCAGCAGCCCGGGACAGGGGGCAGATACGCAGTATTTT. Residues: CASSPGQGADTQYF.

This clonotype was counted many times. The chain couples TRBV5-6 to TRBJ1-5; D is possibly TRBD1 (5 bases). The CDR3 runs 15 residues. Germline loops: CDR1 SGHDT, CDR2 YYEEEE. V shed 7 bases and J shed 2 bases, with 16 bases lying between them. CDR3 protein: CASSGGGPGNQPQHF. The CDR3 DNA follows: TGTGCCAGCTCCGGGGGAGGCCCAGGCAATCAGCCCCAGCATTTT.

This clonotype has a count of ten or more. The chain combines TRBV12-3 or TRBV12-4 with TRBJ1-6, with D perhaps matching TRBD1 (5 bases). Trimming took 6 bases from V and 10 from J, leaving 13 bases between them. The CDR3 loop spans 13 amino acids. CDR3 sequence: CASRTVQESPLHF. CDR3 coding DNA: TGTGCCAGCAGGACAGTACAGGAATCACCCCTCCACTTT.